The clone carrying this T cell receptor beta chain was seen a few times. Its antigen is unidentified. TCRdb fed the 5' RACE reads into MiXCR, producing one record per CDR3 protein. The table has 240,000 or so distinct CDR3 sequences, roughly a tenth seen once. These data are taken from a study of identical twins. Regarding the study as a whole: Low generation probability was overrepresented in out-of-frame alpha sequences shared by twins. The study drew conclusions from cross-sectional statistical analysis, not from following the same donors. With abundant cord blood beta clonotypes, insertions were fewer; memory repertoires showed no such pattern.

V was shortened by 0 bases and J by 8 bases, with 14 bases between the two germline ends. The CDR3 consists of 14 residues. Germline V gene sequence: CDR1 GTSNPN, CDR2 SVGIG (reference sequence). The sample was memory T cells sorted from blood. The chain has TRBV30 and TRBJ2-1, with D possibly TRBD2 on 5 matching bases. This clonotype was sampled from a man aged 45-65 years in good health. The chain's CDR3 is CAWSVLGLADEQFF. As DNA, the CDR3 is TGTGCCTGGAGTGTGCTTGGGCTAGCCGATGAGCAGTTCTTC.